Listed below are T cell receptor beta chains from one sample, sequenced in a study of T cell responses to AZD1222 COVID-19 vaccine. Some clones are missing from TCRdb's copy, which holds only in-frame ones; the method was immunoSEQ multiplex PCR. The data show 150,000 to 200,000 clones, with around 87% seen just once and under 3.5% held by the top ten. Sequencing used peripheral blood, obtained on day 0 of MenACWY control vaccination. The receptors derive from an adult in good health. CDR3s include the opening cysteine and the closing phenylalanine or tryptophan. The order of the fields is CDR3 DNA, CDR3 protein, D gene, V gene, clone size, J gene. A D gene is named only where the DNA matches it firmly. Clone sizes are given selectively: once, few, many, or a class where the clone is expanded.

TGTGCCTGGACCAACGAGGCAGGGACCGGGGAGCTGTTTTTT CAWTNEAGTGELFF NA TRBV30 NA TRBJ2-2
TGCAGTGCTACAGGGAACTCTGGGGCCAACGTCCTGACTTTC CSATGNSGANVLTF NA TRBV29-1 once TRBJ2-6
TGTGCCAGCAGTTACTCGACGCTCCTAAATAATTCACCCCTCCACTTT CASSYSTLLNNSPLHF NA TRBV6-5 NA TRBJ1-6
TGTGCCAGCAGCCCTACAGGGGGCGTCGAGACCCAGTACTTC CASSPTGGVETQYF TRBD1 TRBV3-1/TRBV3-2 NA TRBJ2-5
TGTGCCAGCAGCTTTGCACTAGCTGAGACCCAGTACTTC CASSFALAETQYF NA TRBV5-5 NA TRBJ2-5
TGTGCCAGCAGCCGATCGGGACTAGCACAAGAGACCCAGTACTTC CASSRSGLAQETQYF TRBD2 TRBV3-1/TRBV3-2 few TRBJ2-5
TGTGCCAGCAGTTCGGACAGCTATGGCTACACCTTC CASSSDSYGYTF NA TRBV6-5 NA TRBJ1-2
TGTGCCAGCAGCTTAATAGAGACTACCACAGATACGCAGTATTTT CASSLIETTTDTQYF NA TRBV7-2 NA TRBJ2-3
TGTGCCAGCAGCACGACCTGGGAGAGCGGGAGGGCGGTCGAGCAGTACTTC CASSTTWESGRAVEQYF NA TRBV21-1 NA TRBJ2-7
TGTGCCAGCAGGAACAGGGGAAGCTACACCTTC CASRNRGSYTF TRBD1 TRBV28 NA TRBJ1-2
TGTGCCAGCAGTGGCCCAAGGACTAGCGGGAGGGGGGAGACCCAGTACTTC CASSGPRTSGRGETQYF TRBD2 TRBV2 NA TRBJ2-5
TGTGCCAGCAGTTACACCGCTAGCGGGAAAGATACGCAGTATTTT CASSYTASGKDTQYF TRBD2 TRBV6-5 NA TRBJ2-3
TGTGCCAGACAAATCGACACTTTGAACACTGAAGCTTTCTTT CARQIDTLNTEAFF NA TRBV7-3 NA TRBJ1-1
TGTGCCAGCAGCCCAAGGACAGGGAAGGGCTATGGCTACACCTTC CASSPRTGKGYGYTF TRBD1 TRBV5-6 NA TRBJ1-2
TGTGCCAGCAGCTCCCGGGGGGCGGGGTCCTCGAACACCGGGGAGCTGTTTTTT CASSSRGAGSSNTGELFF NA TRBV3-1/TRBV3-2 NA TRBJ2-2
TGTGCCAGTCGGGGGGTTGAGCAGTACTTC CASRGVEQYF TRBD2 TRBV28 NA TRBJ2-7
TGTGCCAGCAGCAAAACGGGGACAGTAATGTCAGGGGAAAAACTGTTTTTT CASSKTGTVMSGEKLFF NA TRBV21-1 once TRBJ1-4
TGTGCCAGCAGTCTTACAGGGTTCGAGCAGTTCTTC CASSLTGFEQFF NA TRBV7-3 NA TRBJ2-1
TGTGCCAGCAGTATAGGGCTGGTCGAGGGAGAGACCCAGTACTTC CASSIGLVEGETQYF NA TRBV6-2/TRBV6-3 NA TRBJ2-5
TGTGCCAGCAGCTTAATCGGGACACCTGAGTACGAGCAGTACTTC CASSLIGTPEYEQYF NA TRBV7-3 NA TRBJ2-7
TGCGCCAGCAGCTTTGAGGCCGGGAGCAATGAGCAGTTCTTC CASSFEAGSNEQFF NA TRBV5-1 NA TRBJ2-1
TGTGCCAGCACCAAACCTATACTGGGGGGGGCCAACGTCCTGACTTTC CASTKPILGGANVLTF NA TRBV5-4 NA TRBJ2-6
TGTGCCAGCAGCTCCGGGAGCGCACGTGCAACTAATGAAAAACTGTTTTTT CASSSGSARATNEKLFF NA TRBV5-8 NA TRBJ1-4
TGTGCCAGCAGTTTGGGGGGGCGAGGGGCTAATGAAAAACTGTTTTTT CASSLGGRGANEKLFF NA TRBV6-5 NA TRBJ1-4
TGTGCCAGCAGCCAAGATCGATGGGGCTACGAGCAGTACTTC CASSQDRWGYEQYF NA TRBV14 NA TRBJ2-7
TGTGCCATCAGTGAGTCGGCGATGTATGGCTACACCTTC CAISESAMYGYTF NA TRBV10-3 NA TRBJ1-2
TGTGCCAGCAGTTACTGGGCCGGGAAAGGGAACACTGAAGCTTTCTTT CASSYWAGKGNTEAFF NA TRBV6-6 NA TRBJ1-1
TGTGCCAGCTCGAGGGGGGGGGCAGTCTATGGCTACACCTTC CASSRGGAVYGYTF NA TRBV6-5 NA TRBJ1-2
TGTGCCTGGAGTCAACGGGAGGCAGATACGCAGTATTTT CAWSQREADTQYF TRBD2 TRBV30 NA TRBJ2-3
TGTGCCAGCAGTGATGCGACAGGGTGGGAGACCCAGTACTTC CASSDATGWETQYF TRBD1 TRBV6-1 few TRBJ2-5
TGCAGCTTCGGACAGGGGGGGTACGAGCAGTACTTC CSFGQGGYEQYF TRBD1 TRBV29-1 once TRBJ2-7
TGTGCCAGCAGTTACTCCGACAGACTTGAAGCTTTCTTT CASSYSDRLEAFF NA TRBV6-5 NA TRBJ1-1
TGCGCCAGCAGCTTGTGGGGGGGGGATTCACCCCTCCACTTT CASSLWGGDSPLHF NA TRBV5-1 NA TRBJ1-6
TGTGCCAGTAGTAGGGACACTAGCCGCGGCATCTCCGAGCAGTACTTC CASSRDTSRGISEQYF NA TRBV19 NA TRBJ2-7
TGTGCCAGCAGGGTCGGGGGGGCCAACTATGGCTACACCTTC CASRVGGANYGYTF NA TRBV28 NA TRBJ1-2
TGTGCCAGCAGCCCACGCGCGCTGGGTGAGACCCAGTACTTC CASSPRALGETQYF NA TRBV11-1 NA TRBJ2-5
TGTGCCACCAGTGTTGGGCAGGGACTTACAGATACGCAGTATTTT CATSVGQGLTDTQYF NA TRBV24-1 NA TRBJ2-3
TGTGCCAGCAGCCTACAGGGTACCTACGAGCAGTACTTC CASSLQGTYEQYF NA TRBV7-9 NA TRBJ2-7
TGTGCGAGCGGGAGCAGAATCTACGAGCAGTACTTC CASGSRIYEQYF TRBD2 TRBV27 NA TRBJ2-7
TGTGCCAGTAAATCCAGTAGACCTATGAACACTGAAGCTTTCTTT CASKSSRPMNTEAFF NA TRBV19 NA TRBJ1-1
TGTGCCAGCAGCCGATACCGGAGCGAGCAGTACTTC CASSRYRSEQYF NA TRBV7-9 NA TRBJ2-7
TGTGCCTGGAGTGTAGTTTCTAACTATGGCTACACCTTC CAWSVVSNYGYTF NA TRBV30 NA TRBJ1-2
TGTGCCAGCAGCCAAGGGATGGGTGGCTACACCTTC CASSQGMGGYTF NA TRBV3-1/TRBV3-2 once TRBJ1-2
TGTGCCAGCAGCCGACGGGAGGGGGCTGAAAAACTGTTTTTT CASSRREGAEKLFF TRBD1 TRBV9 NA TRBJ1-4
TGTGCCAGCAGCGTAGTGGGCAGCGGGGGGGCAGATACGCAGTATTTT CASSVVGSGGADTQYF TRBD2 TRBV9 NA TRBJ2-3
TGTGCCAGCAGTCGGGGACCGACGGGCACCGGGGAGCTGTTTTTT CASSRGPTGTGELFF NA TRBV27 NA TRBJ2-2
TGTGCCATCCGTAGCGGACTCAGCTCCTACAATGAGCAGTTCTTC CAIRSGLSSYNEQFF NA TRBV28 NA TRBJ2-1
TGTGCCACCAGTGGTCCGCAGAATCAGCCCCAGCATTTT CATSGPQNQPQHF NA TRBV24-1 NA TRBJ1-5
TGCGCCAGCAGCTTGCATGGCGGGACAACCTATGGCTACACCTTC CASSLHGGTTYGYTF NA TRBV5-1 NA TRBJ1-2
TGTGCCAGCAGTCCGAGACTTGGGCCCTATAATTCACCCCTCCACTTT CASSPRLGPYNSPLHF NA TRBV27 NA TRBJ1-6
TGTGCCAGCAGGGACAGGGGCGATCAGCCCCAGCATTTT CASRDRGDQPQHF TRBD1 TRBV6-5 once TRBJ1-5
TGTGCCAGAAGCCCTTACGAGCAGTACTTC CARSPYEQYF NA TRBV5-3 NA TRBJ2-7
TGTGCCAGCAGCGTACGCGCCGCTTCAAATGAAAAACTGTTTTTT CASSVRAASNEKLFF NA TRBV9 NA TRBJ1-4
TGTGCCACCAGCAGAGATGGACGGAAGGCTAACTATGGCTACACCTTC CATSRDGRKANYGYTF NA TRBV15 NA TRBJ1-2
TGTGCCAGTAAAAGCGGGGCGAACACCGGGGAGCTGTTTTTT CASKSGANTGELFF TRBD2 TRBV19 once TRBJ2-2
TGTGCCACCAGTGACCGGGACAGGGGAGACTATGGCTACACCTTT CATSDRDRGDYGYTF TRBD1 TRBV24-1 NA TRBJ1-2
TGCGCCAGCAGCCCAGACAGGGGGGGCACTGAAGCTTTCTTT CASSPDRGGTEAFF TRBD1 TRBV4-1 NA TRBJ1-1